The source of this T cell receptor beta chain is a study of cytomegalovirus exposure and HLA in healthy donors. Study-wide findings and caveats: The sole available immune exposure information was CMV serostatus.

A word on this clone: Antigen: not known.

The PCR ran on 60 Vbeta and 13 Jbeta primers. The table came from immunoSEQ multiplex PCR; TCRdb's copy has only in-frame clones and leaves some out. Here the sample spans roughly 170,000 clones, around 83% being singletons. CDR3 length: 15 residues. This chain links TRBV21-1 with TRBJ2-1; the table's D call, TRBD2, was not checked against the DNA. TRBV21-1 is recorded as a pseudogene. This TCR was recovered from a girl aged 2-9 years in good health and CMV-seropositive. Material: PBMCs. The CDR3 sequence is CASSKGKRAHNEQFF. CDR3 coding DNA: TGTGCCAGCAGCAAAGGTAAGCGGGCCCACAATGAGCAGTTCTTC.